This T cell receptor beta chain was retrieved from a study of T cell repertoires in cytomegalovirus infection (dated by TCRdb to between 2017 and 2020). Concerning the study at large: Peptide stimulations targeted recently identified HLA-C-restricted CMV epitopes, whose presentation resists viral immunomodulation, together with well-studied HLA-B-restricted epitopes. Donor HLA type was relevant to the analysis, because carriage of CMV infection together with the matching HLA type was indicated by public TCR beta signatures. Overall study outcomes, separate from this receptor: In the ex vivo response, HLA-C-restricted CMV-specific TCR beta clonotypes were dominant, and in two of eight donors the single most frequent clonotype came from this HLA-C-restricted group. In both this cohort and an independent cohort of some 380 donors, the cumulative frequency of public TCR beta family members distinguished carriers of CMV infection plus the relevant HLA type.

Reading the label with the study, this specimen's treatment or condition is: in vitro stimulation with specific CMV peptide epitopes to enrich CMV-specific T cells. The listed sequencing device is Illumina HiSeq 1500. Using fastp at Q25 and MiXCR, TCRdb reprocessed the public reads and kept productive beta chains. Each entry is one CDR3 protein sequence, shown with its most common DNA and genes. Recorded for this sample are some 200,000 distinct CDR3 sequences; roughly two fifths of them occurred a single time. The top ten constitute roughly three fifths of the sample. CDR1 and CDR2 were assigned from the germline V gene as SGHTA and FQGNSA. The junction carries 7 bases between V and J, which are trimmed by 3 bases and 6 bases respectively. The CDR3 has 12 amino acids, counting the end cysteine and phenylalanine. Only the CDR3 portion is preserved as DNA: 36 bases, with reading frame beginning at the first base.

Comments on this clonotype: The antigen this receptor binds is unknown. Within one base of it there is no much larger clone, and no base qualities were kept.

This sequence originates from a human donor in good health (CMV status not recorded). Some clones in this sample may be carry-over from other donors' samples. The sequence is built from TRBV7-2 and TRBJ2-3, with the D gene too uncertain to name. This specimen was CD8+ T cells from cultured PBMCs, taken from culture after CMV antigen stimulation. The encoded CDR3 is CASSFIADTQYF. The base sequence is TGTGCCAGCAGCTTCATTGCCGATACGCAGTATTTT.